This TCR beta chain came from a study of pediatric ulcerative colitis. General study results and limits: A couple of patients' blood samples yielded substantially fewer templates. Compared with controls, ulcerative colitis showed greater blood-rectum clone sharing. A couple of rectal CDR3 clonotypes occurred in all ulcerative colitis patients.

Some clones are missing from TCRdb's copy, which holds only in-frame ones; the method was immunoSEQ multiplex PCR. The sample lists roughly 19,000 clones, approximately 73% occurring once. Trimming took off 3 bases at V and 3 bases at J, with 15 bases between the two ends. Germline V gene lookup returns CDR1 SNHLY and CDR2 FYNNEI. The CDR3 runs to 16 residues. About this clone: Its antigen is unidentified.

Rectal tissue came from one to two pinch biopsies taken at colonoscopy. The chain recombines TRBV2 with TRBJ1-5, with a possible D match to TRBD1 (6 bases). The clonotype was recovered from a boy aged 5-17 years with moderate ulcerative colitis. Sample: gut tissue. The CDR3 sequence: CASSDSGTTINQPQHF. CDR3 coding DNA: TGTGCCAGCAGTGATAGCGGGACAACGATCAATCAGCCCCAGCATTTT. The full variable domain, completed using reference TRBV2 and TRBJ1-5, is EPEVTQTPSHQVTQMGQEVILRCVPISNHLYFYWYRQILGQKVEFLVSFYNNEISEKSEIFDDQFSVERPDGSNFTLKIRSTKLEDSAMYFCASSDSGTTINQPQHFGDGTRLSIL.